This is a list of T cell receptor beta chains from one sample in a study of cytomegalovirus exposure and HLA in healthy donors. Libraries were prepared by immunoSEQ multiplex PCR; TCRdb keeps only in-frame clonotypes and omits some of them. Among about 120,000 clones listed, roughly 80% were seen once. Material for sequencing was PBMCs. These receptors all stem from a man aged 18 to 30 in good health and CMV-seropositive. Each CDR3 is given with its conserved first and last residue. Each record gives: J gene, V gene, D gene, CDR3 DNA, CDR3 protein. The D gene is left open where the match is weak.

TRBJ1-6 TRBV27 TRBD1 TGTGCCAGCAGTCAAAGGGCCGGGACAGGGTACAATTCACCCCTCCACTTT CASSQRAGTGYNSPLHF
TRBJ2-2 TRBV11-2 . TGTGCCAGCAGCCCCCTCACTGGGGAGCTGTTTTTT CASSPLTGELFF
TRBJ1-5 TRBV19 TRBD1 TGTGCCAGTAGGTCAGGGGGCACTCAGCCCCAGCATTTT CASRSGGTQPQHF
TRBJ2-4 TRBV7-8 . TGTGCCAGCAGCTTAGGACTTCAGATCCTAGCCAAAAACATTCAGTACTTC CASSLGLQILAKNIQYF
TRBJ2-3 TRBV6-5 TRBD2 TGTGCCAGCAGTTACTCGGGGCGGGGGGGCACAGATACGCAGTATTTT CASSYSGRGGTDTQYF
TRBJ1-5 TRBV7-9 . TGTGCCAGCAGTTCGGGCAATCAGCCCCAGCATTTT CASSSGNQPQHF
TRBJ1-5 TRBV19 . TGTGCCAGTAGTATGGGTCCCCCCCGGGGCAATCAGCCCCAGCATTTT CASSMGPPRGNQPQHF
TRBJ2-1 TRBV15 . TGTGCCACCAGCAGAGGGGCGGGGCAGGGCGCAAATGAGCAGTTCTTC CATSRGAGQGANEQFF
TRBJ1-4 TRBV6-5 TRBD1 TGTGCCAGCAGTTACGGGACAGGGGTACGGGGTGAAAAACTGTTTTTT CASSYGTGVRGEKLFF
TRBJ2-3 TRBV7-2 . TGTGCCAGCAGCTTAGTAGCGGGCACAGATACGCAGTATTTT CASSLVAGTDTQYF
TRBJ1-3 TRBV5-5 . TGTGCCAGCAGCCCCGAGGGCACCACTGGAAACACCATATATTTT CASSPEGTTGNTIYF
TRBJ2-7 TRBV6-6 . TGTGCCAGCGAGCGGACAGGCGGGGCGTACGAGCAGTACTTC CASERTGGAYEQYF